Below are 20 T cell receptor beta chains sequenced from a single sample in a study of shared clonotypes between healthy human individuals. Clones were read by immunoSEQ multiplex PCR, and TCRdb kept only the in-frame ones, dropping some. The table lists over 2 million clones, approximately 94% of them singletons. CD45RO-negative, CCR7-selected cells formed the naive CD8 fraction, which excluded terminally differentiated effector memory CD45RA+ cells. The sample consisted of naive CD8+ T cells sorted from blood. These receptors all come from a man between 18 and 35 years old in good health.

Concerning this clone itself: Other DNA sequences of this sample code for an identical CDR3. V usage is TRBV11-2 and J usage is TRBJ1-4; D unclear. V was shortened by 2 bases and J by 10 bases, with 8 bases between the two germline ends. The CDR3 sequence is 12 residues long. Germline-derived CDR1 and CDR2 are SGHAT and FQNNGV. CDR3 nucleotides: TGTGCCAGCAGCTTAACCGGTGGAAAACTGTTTTTT. It specifies CASSLTGGKLFF.

The rearrangement links TRBV28 to TRBJ1-5; D is uncertain. The germline gives CDR1 MDHEN, CDR2 SYDVKM. Trimming pared 7 bases from V and 5 bases from J, leaving 18 bases between. There are 15 residues in the CDR3. The CDR3 nucleotides read TGTGCCAGCACTTGGGGTGCGGAATCGTATCAGCCCCAGCATTTT. Translation gives CASTWGAESYQPQHF.

This chain connects TRBV19 to TRBJ2-1, with D tentatively TRBD2 (6 bases). V was clipped by 3 bases and J by 5 bases, with 14 bases between them. The CDR3 runs to 15 residues. The V gene's germline CDR1 is LNHDA and CDR2 SQIVND (reference sequence). CDR3 in amino acids: CASSISGAGHNEQFF. As DNA, the CDR3 is TGTGCCAGTAGTATCTCTGGGGCGGGACACAATGAGCAGTTCTTC.

This clone was counted a few times. Other nucleotide sequences from this sample produce the same CDR3. The chain combines TRBV9 with TRBJ1-1, with 7 positions matching TRBD1. Per the germline V gene, CDR1 is SGDLS and CDR2 is YYNGEE. Trimming took 3 bases from V and 5 from J; bases not matched to a gene: 4. This CDR3 contains 13 residues. The CDR3 loop is CASSAGGGTEAFF. The CDR3 region has the DNA TGTGCCAGCAGCGCAGGGGGAGGGACTGAAGCTTTCTTT.

The V call is TRBV11-2, the J call TRBJ2-5; D uncertain. Germline CDR1 reads SGHAT; CDR2 reads FQNNGV. This CDR3 spans 16 amino acids. Trimming removed 1 base at V and 1 base at J, with 13 bases between. For the CDR3, the DNA is TGTGCCAGCAGCTTAGGATATAATTTTGTCCAAGAGACCCAGTACTTC. Protein product: CASSLGYNFVQETQYF.

The rearrangement joins TRBV4-1 to TRBJ1-5, with D perhaps matching TRBD1 (5 bases). CDR1 is MGHRA, CDR2 YSYEKL, per germline. The CDR3 is 15 residues long. Trimming stripped 1 base from V and 3 bases from J, with 10 bases between. The CDR3 spells CASSQAGGVNQPQHF. The CDR3 coding sequence is TGCGCCAGCAGCCAAGCGGGGGGGGTCAATCAGCCCCAGCATTTT.

The genes are TRBV27 and TRBJ2-7, with 11 bases aligning to TRBD2. Germline values: CDR1 MNHEY, CDR2 SMNVEV (reference sequence). The CDR3 has 14 residues. J gave up 6 bases and V 3 bases, and 4 bases lay outside the gene matches. The CDR3: CASSLTLAGGEQYF. For the CDR3, the DNA is TGTGCCAGCAGTTTGACGCTAGCGGGAGGCGAGCAGTACTTC.

V is TRBV4-1 and J is TRBJ2-1; D gene ambiguous. Germline V gives CDR1 MGHRA, CDR2 YSYEKL. The CDR3 covers 14 residues. Trimming stripped 5 bases from V and 6 bases from J, with 14 bases between. CDR3: CASSDPWSANEQFF. The CDR3 DNA is TGCGCCAGCAGCGATCCTTGGTCAGCCAATGAGCAGTTCTTC.

The chain couples TRBV9 to TRBJ2-7, with 9 bases fitting TRBD2. The CDR3 consists of 16 residues. Germline CDR1 SGDLS, CDR2 YYNGEE. The V segment lost 0 bases and the J segment 3 bases; nucleotides outside the gene matches: 7. The CDR3 loop is CASSVVPSGNLYEQYF. For the CDR3, the DNA is TGTGCCAGCAGCGTAGTTCCTAGCGGGAACCTCTACGAGCAGTACTTC.

V is TRBV7-9 and J is TRBJ2-3; D ambiguous. This CDR3 has 16 residues. V was trimmed by 6 bases and J by 2 bases, leaving 18 bases between them. The V gene's germline CDR1 is SEHNR and CDR2 FQNEAQ (reference sequence). CDR3 protein: CASRPLAESPTDTQYF. The DNA for the CDR3 is TGTGCCAGCAGGCCTCTTGCCGAATCCCCCACAGATACGCAGTATTTT.

V and J are TRBV12-5 and TRBJ1-1; unclear D gene. The germline V and J ends were trimmed by 3 bases and 4 bases, with 18 bases remaining between them. Per the germline V gene, CDR1 is LGHNT and CDR2 is FRNRAP. The CDR3 is made up of 16 amino acids. The CDR3 DNA sequence: TGTGCTAGTGGTTTTGACCCCACACAAGGTGTCACTGAAGCTTTCTTT. Translated, it gives CASGFDPTQGVTEAFF.

This clone was picked up one time. The sample contains more than one DNA sequence encoding this CDR3. The genes are TRBV7-9 and TRBJ2-3; 8 nucleotides agree with TRBD2. The CDR3 spans 14 residues. Losses at the gene ends were 3 bases for V and 3 bases for J; bases not matched to a gene: 2. The germline V gene encodes CDR1 SEHNR and CDR2 FQNEAQ (reference sequence). CDR3 DNA: TGTGCCAGCAGCTTTGCGGGGGGTACAGATACGCAGTATTTT. Its translation: CASSFAGGTDTQYF.

The chain recombines TRBV4-1 with TRBJ1-1; perhaps TRBD1 as D (5 bases). The CDR3 covers 16 residues. Trimming removed 0 bases at V and 7 bases at J, with 18 bases between. CDR1 and CDR2 from the germline V gene are MGHRA and YSYEKL. CDR3 coding DNA: TGCGCCAGCAGCCAAGAAGAGGCCTCCAGGGTGGATGAAGCTTTCTTT. Protein: CASSQEEASRVDEAFF.

For the CDR3, the DNA is TGTGCCAGCAGCCTCGGACATAACTATGGCTACACCTTC. Amino acids: CASSLGHNYGYTF. The V gene is TRBV7-2, the J gene TRBJ1-2; D possibly corresponds to TRBD1 (5 bases). Trimming stripped 5 bases from V and 1 base from J, with 8 bases between. There are 13 residues in the CDR3. The germline V gene has CDR1 SGHTA and CDR2 FQGNSA.

The rearrangement joins TRBV4-3 to TRBJ1-1, with TRBD1 matching over 9 bases. The CDR3 spans 14 residues. V lost 4 bases and J lost 4; bases outside the gene matches: 4. Germline assignment: CDR1 LGHNA and CDR2 YSLEER. The CDR3 region has the DNA TGCGCCAGCAGCCCAAGGACAGGGGCCACTGAAGCTTTCTTT. Its translation is CASSPRTGATEAFF.

On this clone: Within the sample, other DNA sequences also encode this same CDR3. The chain employs TRBV5-6 and TRBJ2-7, with 9 bases aligning to TRBD1. The CDR3 is 14 residues long. CDR1 SGHDT and CDR2 YYEEEE come from the germline V gene. V trimming: 2 bases; J trimming: 3 bases; junction bases outside the gene matches: 3. CDR3 in amino acids: CASSFGTGYYEQYF. The CDR3 DNA reads as TGTGCCAGCAGCTTTGGGACAGGGTACTACGAGCAGTACTTC.

The gene calls are TRBV4-3 and TRBJ2-1, with 9 nucleotides matching TRBD2. Germline lookup yields CDR1 LGHNA and CDR2 YSLEER. The CDR3 is 16 amino acids. V dropped 0 bases and J dropped 7; count of bases not matched to a gene: 7. The CDR3 DNA reads as TGCGCCAGCAGCCAAGACCCTAGCGGGAATCGGAATGAGCAGTTCTTC. The encoded protein is CASSQDPSGNRNEQFF.

The V and J genes are TRBV30 and TRBJ1-1; D remains ambiguous. Germline V CDR1 and CDR2: GTSNPN, SVGIG (reference sequence). With 3 bases removed from V and 0 bases from J, the gap between germline ends came to 8 bases. The CDR3 sequence is 13 residues long. CDR3: CAWRSRMNTEAFF. In DNA, the CDR3 is TGTGCCTGGAGAAGCAGAATGAACACTGAAGCTTTCTTT.

Regarding this clone: In the same sample, other DNA sequences code for this CDR3. V gene TRBV19 combines with J gene TRBJ2-7, with D possibly TRBD2 on 5 matching bases. Trimming pared 1 base from V and 3 bases from J, leaving 7 bases between. The germline gives CDR1 LNHDA, CDR2 SQIVND (reference sequence). The CDR3 loop spans 13 amino acids. The CDR3 region is CASSIVAGYEQYF. The CDR3 DNA sequence: TGTGCCAGTAGTATAGTGGCGGGCTACGAGCAGTACTTC. The full variable domain, completed using reference TRBV19 and TRBJ2-7, is DGGITQSPKYLFRKEGQNVTLSCEQNLNHDAMYWYRQDPGQGLRLIYYSQIVNDFQKGDIAEGYSVSREKKESFPLTVTSAQKNPTAFYLCASSIVAGYEQYFGPGTRLTVT.

The chain is built from TRBV13 and TRBJ2-2; D might be TRBD1 (5 bases). V dropped 10 bases and J dropped 1 base, with 7 bases sitting between them. This CDR3 comprises 12 residues. CDR1 is PRHDT, CDR2 FYEKMQ, per germline (reference sequence). The CDR3 region has the DNA TGTGCCATCGGACAGAACACCGGGGAGCTGTTTTTT. Encoded protein: CAIGQNTGELFF.